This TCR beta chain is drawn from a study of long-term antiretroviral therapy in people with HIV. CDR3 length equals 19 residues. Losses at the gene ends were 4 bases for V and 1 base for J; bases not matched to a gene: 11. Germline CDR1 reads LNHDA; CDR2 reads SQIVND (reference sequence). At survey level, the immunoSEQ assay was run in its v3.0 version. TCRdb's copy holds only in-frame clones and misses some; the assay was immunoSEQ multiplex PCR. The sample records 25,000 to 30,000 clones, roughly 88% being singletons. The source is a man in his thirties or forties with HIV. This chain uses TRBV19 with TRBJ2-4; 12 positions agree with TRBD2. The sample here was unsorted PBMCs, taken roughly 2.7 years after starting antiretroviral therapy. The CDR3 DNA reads TGTGCCAGTAGTACCAACCTAGCGGGAGGGCGTAAGGCCAAAAACATTCAGTACTTC. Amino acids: CASSTNLAGGRKAKNIQYF.